This passage covers 12 T cell receptor beta chains from one sample sequenced in a study of blood T cells in healthy people across ages. Using a J-beta primer mix together with a sample-barcoded 5' primer, a second PCR was run for about 6 to 12 cycles. TCRdb reprocessed the 5' RACE reads with MiXCR, giving one entry per CDR3 protein. In the table there are approximately 600,000 distinct CDR3 sequences, 58% of which are singletons. Sequencing input: blood. The receptors originated from a man between 60 and 70 years old in good health.

This rearrangement joins TRBV12-3 or TRBV12-4 to TRBJ1-5; the match to TRBD1 covers 9 bases. This CDR3 contains 16 residues. The J segment lost 4 bases and the V segment lost 6 bases, leaving 10 bases of the junction unmatched. CDR3 bases: TGTGCCAGCAGATTTACAGGGGGCGCGAGGAATCAGCCCCAGCATTTT. Amino acids: CASRFTGGARNQPQHF.

The chain joins TRBV20-1 to TRBJ2-5, with 7 bases aligning to TRBD2. CDR3 length equals 15 residues. With V trimmed by 3 bases and J by 2 bases, 9 bases remained unmatched. Germline CDR1 reads DFQATT; CDR2 reads SNEGSKA (reference sequence). The CDR3, as DNA: TGCAGTGCTAGTGGGGGAGGGGTCGCTCAAGAGACCCAGTACTTC. It codes for CSASGGGVAQETQYF.

The chain combines TRBV15 with TRBJ2-7; 8 bases are shared with TRBD1. V trimming: 0 bases; J trimming: 6 bases; junction bases outside the gene matches: 4. This CDR3 spans 14 amino acids. Germline loops: CDR1 LNHNV, CDR2 YYDKDF (reference sequence). In nucleotides, the CDR3 is TGTGCCACCAGCAGAGATCCGACAGGGGCCGAGCAGTACTTC. It yields the protein CATSRDPTGAEQYF.

V usage is TRBV7-9 and J usage is TRBJ2-1; D is possibly TRBD1 (5 bases). The CDR3 is made up of 14 amino acids. With 7 bases removed from V and 2 bases from J, the gap between germline ends came to 12 bases. The germline CDR1 and CDR2 sequences are SEHNR and FQNEAQ (reference sequence). For the CDR3, the DNA is TGTGCCAGCACCCACGAAGGGGCCTACAATGAGCAGTTCTTC. This encodes CASTHEGAYNEQFF.

This clonotype was picked up a small number of times. The chain links TRBV13 to TRBJ2-7, with 7 bases matching TRBD1. J gave up 3 bases and V 1 base, and 6 bases lay outside the gene matches. Germline values: CDR1 PRHDT, CDR2 FYEKMQ (reference sequence). The CDR3 totals 15 residues. The DNA for the CDR3 is TGTGCCAGCAGCTTAGTTGGGACAGCACACTACGAGCAGTACTTC. It encodes CASSLVGTAHYEQYF. The variable domain in full, completed from reference TRBV13 and TRBJ2-7, reads AAGVIQSPRHLIKEKRETATLKCYPIPRHDTVYWYQQGPGQDPQFLISFYEKMQSDKGSIPDRFSAQQFSDYHSELNMSSLELGDSALYFCASSLVGTAHYEQYFGPGTRLTVT.

The rearrangement links TRBV6-5 to TRBJ2-1; D unclear. The CDR3 runs 14 residues. The V and J ends lost 2 bases and 3 bases respectively, with 8 bases between them. CDR1 and CDR2 from the germline V gene are MNHEY and SVGAGI. CDR3 sequence reads: CASSYAQIYNEQFF. CDR3 nucleotide sequence: TGTGCCAGCAGTTACGCTCAAATCTACAATGAGCAGTTCTTC.

CDR3 coding DNA: TGTGCCAGCAGCTTAGAGGGGAGGGGCCCTTACAATGAGCAGTTCTTC. Translating it yields CASSLEGRGPYNEQFF. The chain couples TRBV7-2 to TRBJ2-1, with 7 bases fitting TRBD2. The V gene end was trimmed by 1 base and the J gene end by 4 bases; junction bases not matched to a gene: 7. The germline CDR1 and CDR2 sequences are SGHTA and FQGNSA. This CDR3 contains 16 residues.

This clonotype appeared once. The chain links TRBV3-1 to TRBJ2-1; no reliable D call. The CDR3 has 14 residues. V lost 2 bases, J lost 8 bases, and 13 bases lay in between. Germline CDR1 is LGHDT and CDR2 is YNNKEL (reference sequence). The CDR3 nucleotides read TGTGCCAGCAGCCAAAGCCACTATCGGCATGAGCAGTTCTTC. This sequence encodes CASSQSHYRHEQFF.

The chain couples TRBV7-2 to TRBJ1-1, with D uncertain. From germline, CDR1 is SGHTA and CDR2 FQGNSA. This CDR3 is 12 amino acids long. V was cut by 4 bases and J by 6 bases, with 9 bases left in between. This chain's CDR3 is CASSWDQAEAFF. The CDR3 DNA follows: TGTGCCAGCAGCTGGGATCAGGCTGAAGCTTTCTTT.

J is TRBJ2-7 and V is TRBV5-1, with D perhaps matching TRBD2 (7 bases). The last part of the DNA fits TRBJ2-5 better; the J call may be wrong. The CDR3 consists of 15 residues. Germline CDR1 SGHRS, CDR2 YFSETQ. CDR3 sequence (DNA): TGCGCCAGCAGCTTGGAGGGGGGGCTGGCGGAGACCCAGTACTTC. Amino acid sequence: CASSLEGGLAETQYF.

This clonotype was detected only once. The J gene is TRBJ2-1, the V gene TRBV25-1; weak D call: TRBD2 (7 bases). The CDR3 loop spans 17 amino acids. V lost 6 bases and J lost 0, with 18 bases in between. The germline V gene encodes CDR1 MGHDK and CDR2 SYGVNS. This CDR3 is CASSKRTAGSSYNEQFF. CDR3 nucleotide sequence: TGTGCCAGCAGCAAAAGGACAGCGGGGAGCTCCTACAATGAGCAGTTCTTC. The whole variable domain, remainder taken from reference TRBV25-1 and TRBJ2-1, is EADIYQTPRYLVIGTGKKITLECSQTMGHDKMYWYQQDPGMELHLIHYSYGVNSTEKGDLSSESTVSRIRTEHFPLTLESARPSHTSQYLCASSKRTAGSSYNEQFFGPGTRLTVL.

This chain uses TRBV5-1 with TRBJ1-4; the match to TRBD1 covers 9 bases. V was clipped by 4 bases and J by 8 bases; unmatched bases: 12. Germline lookup yields CDR1 SGHRS and CDR2 YFSETQ. This CDR3 has 16 amino acids. CDR3 nucleotides: TGCGCCAGCAGCGCCAACAACAGGGGGCAAGACGAAAAACTGTTTTTT. Translating it yields CASSANNRGQDEKLFF.